This T cell receptor (beta chain) appears in the sequencing data of a study of identifying expanded T cells in peripheral blood (dated by TCRdb to about 2019). In terms of the full investigation: Technical replicates were generated by sequencing separate aliquots of the same genomic DNA pool, and four replicates were compared pairwise.

Overall study results and their limits: The authors expected biological variance in healthy repertoires might increase further over much longer intervals such as months to years. Across all healthy-donor time intervals, the beta-binomial model significantly cut both the number of clones called differentially abundant and the false-positive rate. The binomial model flagged approximately 1.2 differentially abundant clones between technical replicates, compared with approximately 15 over approximately 2 weeks and 19 over around four weeks. For all healthy donors, the variance in clone template counts between two-week samples rose significantly as total template count increased.

Notes on this clone: The target of this receptor is not known. Base quality data are lacking; no much larger clone is found one base away.

The CDR3 sequence holds 14 residues, the cysteine and phenylalanine included. The retained sequence is limited to the CDR3, 42 bases, with the frame set at the first base. V lost 3 bases and J lost 2 bases; the stretch between them is 7 bases long. The CDR1 and CDR2 encoded by the germline V gene are MNHEY and SVGAGI. During the collection period, no infections or other immune events were recorded for the healthy donors. To calibrate time-dependent variance in a beta-binomial model of T-cell clone differential abundance, blood repertoires from healthy donors were used as a training cohort. The training cohort comprised roughly ten healthy donors, 3 female and 7 male. The donors were between roughly 25 and 64 years old, with an average age of roughly 41 years. Whole blood was collected from each healthy donor at three time points spaced two weeks apart and obtained from a commercial supplier. For immunosequencing, genomic DNA was extracted from unsorted whole blood.

TCRbeta CDR3 regions were profiled by bias-controlled multiplex PCR amplification of genomic DNA with the immunoSEQ Assay. Regarding the original processing steps: The absolute abundance of each unique TCRbeta CDR3 region was quantified after sequences were collapsed and filtered. Differential abundance was tested with two models: a binomial (Fisher-equivalent) model and a beta-binomial model that adds time-dependent variance fitted from healthy donors. Any clone with fewer than 5 combined templates was excluded, and a clone was called differentially abundant if its Benjamini-Hochberg FDR was below 0.01. Beta-binomial variance was modeled as a function of total template count across the two samples using the form v = (b*log(k)+a)^2. In its TCRdb copy, this immuneACCESS table keeps in-frame sequences only and misses some clones. Where compared with another copy, unresolved V genes explain less than half of these, and the others have no known cause. D and trimming come from the DNA, and the V and J calls and clone size come from that table. This sample holds 100,000 to 110,000 clones; approximately 89% were observed only once. The leading ten clones occupy about 6% of the sample.

The sequence was collected from a person aged 18 to 75 in good health. The chain links TRBV6-5 with TRBJ2-2, with an unclear D gene assignment. The sample was blood. In nucleotide form, the sequence is TGTGCCAGCAGTTATACCTATAACACCGGGGAGCTGTTTTTT. Its amino acids are CASSYTYNTGELFF.